The 26 T cell receptor beta chains below all came from one sample that was sequenced in a study of blood T cell repertoires in COVID-19. Here immunoSEQ multiplex PCR was the method, and the copy in TCRdb shows in-frame clones only, minus some. The table has 100,000 to 150,000 clones, 65% to 90% seen once. The sequenced sample was PBMCs or T cells enriched from blood (not recorded which). These receptors were obtained from a woman between 50 and 59 years old who had recovered from COVID-19.

The chain is built from TRBV19 and TRBJ2-7; no clear D. There are 12 residues in the CDR3. The V gene's germline CDR1 is LNHDA and CDR2 SQIVND (reference sequence). V lost 6 bases to trimming and J lost 7 bases, with 13 bases between them. CDR3 residues: CASRNPGGEQYF. The CDR3 region has the DNA TGTGCCAGTAGAAACCCGGGTGGAGAGCAGTACTTC.

V and J are TRBV7-2 and TRBJ2-5; 7 bases agree with TRBD1. V shed 5 bases, J shed 0 bases, and the junction held 15 bases outside the gene matches. Per the germline V gene, CDR1 is SGHTA and CDR2 is FQGNSA. This CDR3 has 18 residues. The CDR3 coding sequence is TGTGCCAGCAGCCGCAAAAGATCACAGGGGACGTACCAAGAGACCCAGTACTTC. Protein product: CASSRKRSQGTYQETQYF.

This CDR3 reads CASSQSLGGRTGELFF. CDR3 DNA sequence: TGTGCCAGCAGCCAGTCTCTAGGGGGCAGGACCGGGGAGCTGTTTTTT. The chain recombines TRBV14 with TRBJ2-2, with 7 bases identical to TRBD1. Germline trimming cut 3 bases from V and 5 bases from J; bases unmatched to any gene: 9. This CDR3 has 16 residues. From germline, CDR1 is SGHDN and CDR2 FVKESK.

This chain uses TRBV11-2 with TRBJ2-3; 9 positions agree with TRBD2. Germline loops: CDR1 SGHAT, CDR2 FQNNGV. The length of the CDR3 is 16 residues. The trim removed 0 bases at V and 7 bases at J, leaving 8 bases unmatched. DNA of the CDR3: TGTGCCAGCAGCTTAGATCGCGCGGGGGGGGCAAATACGCAGTATTTT. It specifies CASSLDRAGGANTQYF.

V gene TRBV7-8 combines with J gene TRBJ1-6, with 7 bases lining up with TRBD1. CDR1 is SGHVS and CDR2 is FQNEAQ in the germline V gene. The junction had 6 bases not matched to a gene; V was cut back by 4 bases and J by 9 bases. The CDR3 covers 14 residues. The CDR3 region is CASSSRDRFSPLHF. CDR3 coding DNA: TGTGCCAGCAGCTCGCGGGACAGATTTTCACCCCTCCACTTT.

The chain uses TRBV19 and TRBJ2-7; a weak D match, TRBD1 (5 bases). V dropped 6 bases and J dropped 5 bases, with 11 bases sitting between them. The CDR3 totals 12 residues. Germline loops: CDR1 LNHDA, CDR2 SQIVND (reference sequence). CDR3 in amino acids: CASSQGSNEQYF. CDR3 DNA: TGTGCCAGTAGCCAGGGAAGCAACGAGCAGTACTTC.

This rearrangement joins TRBV7-2 to TRBJ2-1, with D possibly TRBD2 on 5 matching bases. The CDR3 loop spans 13 amino acids. The ends were cut back, 3 bases at V and 5 bases at J, with 8 bases in the middle. CDR1 SGHTA and CDR2 FQGNSA come from the germline V gene. The CDR3 nucleotides read TGTGCCAGCAGCTTGCAGCGGCACAATGAGCAGTTCTTC. Translating gives CASSLQRHNEQFF.

V is TRBV6-5 and J is TRBJ1-1; 7 nucleotides match TRBD1. From germline, CDR1 is MNHEY and CDR2 SVGAGI. The CDR3 length is 16 residues. The junction had 9 bases not matched to a gene; V was cut back by 2 bases and J by 3 bases. The CDR3 is CASSYGGQLGDTEAFF. CDR3 DNA sequence: TGTGCCAGCAGTTACGGGGGACAGCTGGGCGACACTGAAGCTTTCTTT.

The gene calls are TRBV3-1 (or the pseudogene TRBV3-2) and TRBJ2-2, with 9 bases matching TRBD1. The V and J ends lost 2 bases and 5 bases, in that order; junction bases with no gene match: 9. Germline V lookup: CDR1 LGHDT, CDR2 YNNKEL (reference sequence). The CDR3 is 17 amino acids. CDR3: CASSQHLQGAGTGELFF. The CDR3, as DNA: TGTGCCAGCAGCCAACATTTACAGGGGGCCGGGACCGGGGAGCTGTTTTTT.

The chain carries TRBV5-6 and TRBJ1-5; possible D gene TRBD1, 5 bases. The V gene's germline CDR1 is SGHDT and CDR2 YYEEEE. The CDR3 contains 16 residues. The V and J ends lost 4 bases and 0 bases respectively, with 14 bases between them. Here the CDR3 DNA reads TGTGCCAGCAGCCGATCCCGACAGTATAGCAATCAGCCCCAGCATTTT. Protein: CASSRSRQYSNQPQHF.

The chain carries TRBV5-5 and TRBJ1-1; TRBD1 might be the D (5 bases). The length of the CDR3 is 14 residues. Germline V CDR1 and CDR2: SGHKS, YYEKEE (reference sequence). The V gene lost 1 base and the J gene lost 0 bases, with 7 bases spanning the gap. CDR3 loop: CASSLLGVNTEAFF. The CDR3 coding sequence is TGTGCCAGCAGCTTGTTAGGGGTGAACACTGAAGCTTTCTTT.

The chain uses TRBV29-1 and TRBJ2-2, with 7 bases matching TRBD2. The CDR3 spans 14 residues. With 3 bases clipped from V and 2 bases from J, the junction kept 3 bases outside the gene matches. Germline V CDR1 and CDR2: SQVTM, ANQGSEA. Written as DNA, the CDR3 is TGCAGCGTTGAGCGGGGGAGAAACACCGGGGAGCTGTTTTTT. Its protein is CSVERGRNTGELFF.

This clone has only one observation. The chain uses TRBV19 and TRBJ1-2; D not certain. CDR3 length: 12 residues. Between the trimmed V and J ends, which lost 3 bases and 3 bases, there was a span of 5 bases. CDR1 and CDR2 from the germline V gene are LNHDA and SQIVND (reference sequence). This CDR3 reads CASSIRDYGYTF. CDR3 in DNA: TGTGCCAGTAGTATTCGAGACTATGGCTACACCTTC.

The gene calls are TRBV5-1 and TRBJ2-5; TRBD2 aligns across 8 bases. The J segment lost 2 bases and the V segment lost 0 bases, leaving 3 bases of the junction unmatched. This CDR3 comprises 15 residues. Germline values: CDR1 SGHRS, CDR2 YFSETQ. CDR3 coding DNA: TGCGCCAGCAGCTTGGCGATAGCGGGGCAAGAGACCCAGTACTTC. Protein: CASSLAIAGQETQYF. Using reference TRBV5-1 and TRBJ2-5 for the parts outside the CDR3, the full variable domain is KAGVTQTPRYLIKTRGQQVTLSCSPISGHRSVSWYQQTPGQGLQFLFEYFSETQRNKGNFPGRFSGRQFSNSRSEMNVSTLELGDSALYLCASSLAIAGQETQYFGPGTRLLVL.

The chain employs TRBV27 and TRBJ2-3, with a possible D match to TRBD2 (6 bases). The CDR3 consists of 14 residues. The germline gives CDR1 MNHEY, CDR2 SMNVEV (reference sequence). Trimming stripped 1 base from V and 3 bases from J, with 8 bases between. DNA of the CDR3: TGTGCCAGCAGTTTATGGCGGGGAACAGATACGCAGTATTTT. Its protein product is CASSLWRGTDTQYF.

The chain recombines TRBV6-5 with TRBJ1-4, with D maybe TRBD1 (6 bases). Germline V gives CDR1 MNHEY, CDR2 SVGAGI. The CDR3 extends over 15 amino acids. V lost 4 bases, J lost 11 bases, and 20 bases lay in between. The CDR3 region has the DNA TGTGCCAGCAGTTTCGTGACAGGCCTCGGTAGGAAACTGTTTTTT. It specifies CASSFVTGLGRKLFF.

The sample holds one count of this clone. The chain recombines TRBV5-6 with TRBJ1-6; D remains unclear. The CDR3 is made up of 13 amino acids. Germline CDR1 is SGHDT and CDR2 is YYEEEE. The germline V and J ends were trimmed by 4 bases and 7 bases, with 9 bases remaining between them. The CDR3 nucleotides read TGTGCCAGCAGCGGGCAACAGAATTCACCCCTCCACTTT. Translation gives CASSGQQNSPLHF.

This clone has just one count. The chain is built from TRBV5-8 and TRBJ2-3; D not resolved. This CDR3 spans 12 amino acids. Germline CDR1 is SGHTS and CDR2 is YDEGEE. Between the trimmed V and J ends, which lost 5 bases and 8 bases, there was a span of 12 bases. In nucleotides, the CDR3 is TGTGCCAGCAGTACGGTACGCGGTACGCAGTATTTT. Translation: CASSTVRGTQYF.

This clone showed up just once. The chain uses TRBV6-6 and TRBJ1-5; 8 positions match TRBD1. With V trimmed by 2 bases and J by 1 base, 4 bases remained unmatched. There are 16 residues in the CDR3. Germline CDR1 MNHNY, CDR2 SVGAGI (reference sequence). CDR3: CASSYGQGASNQPQHF. Written as DNA, the CDR3 is TGTGCCAGCAGTTACGGGCAGGGGGCGAGCAATCAGCCCCAGCATTTT.

The rearrangement uses TRBV15 and TRBJ2-2, with TRBD1 as a possible D gene (5 bases). Trimming left V 1 base short and J 3 bases short, with 9 bases between. This CDR3 region has 15 residues. From germline, CDR1 is LNHNV and CDR2 YYDKDF (reference sequence). The CDR3 here is CATSRARQYTGELFF. The CDR3 coding sequence is TGTGCCACCAGCAGAGCACGACAGTACACCGGGGAGCTGTTTTTT.

The CDR3 DNA is TGTGCCAGCAGCATCTCGGGACAGCTTTTCGATGGCTACACCTTC. This sequence encodes CASSISGQLFDGYTF. The genes are TRBV7-2 and TRBJ1-2; 7 nucleotides agree with TRBD1. Germline V lookup: CDR1 SGHTA, CDR2 FQGNSA. The V and J ends lost 5 bases and 6 bases, in that order; junction bases with no gene match: 12. CDR3 size: 15 residues.

The chain is built from TRBV27 and TRBJ1-1; 9 bases are shared with TRBD1. V trimming: 0 bases; J trimming: 11 bases; junction bases outside the gene matches: 16. The CDR3 is 17 residues long. Germline CDR1 and CDR2: MNHEY and SMNVEV (reference sequence). CDR3: CASSLSNAPQGAVRAFF. In DNA form, the CDR3 reads TGTGCCAGCAGTTTATCGAATGCCCCACAGGGGGCTGTACGGGCTTTCTTT.

The rearrangement links TRBV30 to TRBJ2-2; D unclear. Germline CDR1 GTSNPN, CDR2 SVGIG (reference sequence). There are 11 residues in the CDR3. V lost 7 bases and J lost 8, with 11 bases in between. The CDR3 loop reads CALGLLGELFF. The CDR3 coding sequence is TGTGCCTTGGGCCTGCTAGGGGAGCTGTTTTTT.

The V call is TRBV9, the J call TRBJ2-7; D not resolved. This CDR3 contains 13 residues. The ends were cut back, 0 bases at V and 0 bases at J, with 4 bases in the middle. The germline V gene has CDR1 SGDLS and CDR2 YYNGEE. DNA for the CDR3: TGTGCCAGCAGCGTAGCAATCTCCTACGAGCAGTACTTC. This sequence encodes CASSVAISYEQYF. The entire variable domain, with the rest obtained from reference TRBV9 and TRBJ2-7, is as follows: DSGVTQTPKHLITATGQRVTLRCSPRSGDLSVYWYQQSLDQGLQFLIQYYNGEERAKGNILERFSAQQFPDLHSELNLSSLELGDSALYFCASSVAISYEQYFGPGTRLTVT.

CDR3 loop: CASSYVDKTGELFF. The CDR3 DNA is TGTGCCAGCAGTTACGTCGACAAGACCGGGGAGCTGTTTTTT. This chain joins TRBV6-5 and TRBJ2-2; D remains unclear. The CDR3 length is 14 residues. Germline-derived CDR1 and CDR2 are MNHEY and SVGAGI. Trimming left V 2 bases short and J 5 bases short, with 9 bases between.

The table lists this clone with a count of one. V is TRBV14 and J is TRBJ2-2; maybe TRBD1 (6 bases). Between the trimmed V and J ends, which lost 2 bases and 6 bases, there was a span of 13 bases. There are 15 residues in the CDR3. The germline V gene encodes CDR1 SGHDN and CDR2 FVKESK. CDR3 sequence reads: CASSQSRTAPGELFF. For the CDR3, the DNA is TGTGCCAGCAGCCAATCGCGGACAGCACCCGGGGAGCTGTTTTTT.